The entry below gives a single T cell receptor beta chain sequence along with its context. Antigen unknown. The data stem from a study of cytomegalovirus exposure and HLA in healthy donors. Study observations and caveats: The authors enumerated around 150 TCR beta chains as linked to cytomegalovirus. It was reportedly the case that the classifier diagnosed cytomegalovirus status with high specificity and sensitivity. Several top significant clusters appeared, in a later analysis, to be linked to common viral pathogens. Serostatus for CMV was the only available immune exposure information.

The study ran its PCR with 60 Vbeta and 13 Jbeta primers. Data came from immunoSEQ multiplex PCR; TCRdb stores just in-frame clones and leaves some out. There are approximately 180,000 clones in the sample; roughly 87% occur only once, and 0.2% to 0.3% lies in the top ten. V lost 3 bases and J lost 10, with 16 bases in between. Looked up from germline, CDR1 is KGHSH and CDR2 is LQKENI. The CDR3 consists of 15 residues. The receptor was derived from a girl less than two years old in good health and CMV-seronegative. This rearrangement joins TRBV18 to TRBJ1-6; possibly TRBD1 for D (6 bases). The sequencing input was PBMCs. CDR3 loop: CASSPGLQGESPLHF. The CDR3 DNA follows: TGTGCCAGCTCACCGGGGTTACAGGGTGAATCACCCCTCCACTTT.